The source of this T cell receptor (beta chain) is a study of cytomegalovirus exposure and HLA in healthy donors. PCR amplification relied on 60 Vbeta primers (plus 13 Jbeta primers). The data were produced by immunoSEQ multiplex PCR, yet TCRdb's version contains in-frame clones alone and is incomplete. The table has 120,000 to 150,000 clones, about 70% seen once; the top ten hold under 4.5%. CDR3 length equals 13 residues. CDR1 and CDR2 from the germline V gene are GTSNPN and SVGIG (reference sequence). With 2 bases clipped from V and 6 bases from J, the junction kept 6 bases outside the gene matches.

The gene calls are TRBV30 and TRBJ1-2, with 7 positions matching TRBD1. The sequencing sample was made of PBMCs. This clonotype was sampled from a young man in good health and CMV-seronegative. The CDR3 bases are TGTGCCTGGAGTACAGGGGTTCGGGATGGCTACACCTTC. Protein product: CAWSTGVRDGYTF.